The 28 T cell receptor beta chains given below trace back to one sample, sequenced in a study of patients and donors after allogeneic stem cell transplantation. MiXCR was run by TCRdb on the RT-PCR reads, yielding one entry per CDR3 protein. This sample has 150,000 or so distinct CDR3 sequences, with more than 20% found just once. Sequenced: blood, either unsorted or a sorted T cell fraction (not recorded which). The receptor set was obtained from a human donor who was either an allogeneic HSCT recipient or a stem cell or donor lymphocyte infusion donor (not recorded which). It is not recorded whose cells these are; they may come from a transplant donor.

This clonotype came up many times. This chain links TRBV10-3 with TRBJ2-3; 11 nucleotides agree with TRBD2. The CDR3 totals 16 residues. Germline trimming cut 2 bases from V and 0 bases from J; bases unmatched to any gene: 1. Germline-derived CDR1 and CDR2 are ENHRY and SYGVKD. DNA of the CDR3: TGTGCCATCAGTGAGGGACTAGCGGGTAGCACAGATACGCAGTATTTT. Translating it yields CAISEGLAGSTDTQYF.

The CDR3 region is CASSLGFGISYEQYF. In DNA, the CDR3 is TGTGCCAGCAGCTTAGGTTTCGGCATTTCCTACGAGCAGTACTTC. The chain joins TRBV7-6 to TRBJ2-7; D is ambiguous. From germline, CDR1 is SGHVS and CDR2 FNYEAQ. V was pared by 1 base and J by 1 base, with 11 bases between. The CDR3 spans 15 residues.

The J gene is TRBJ2-7, the V gene TRBV12-3 or TRBV12-4; D gene uncertain. The CDR3 is 16 amino acids. Trimming removed 0 bases at V and 2 bases at J, with 14 bases between. DNA of the CDR3: TGTGCCAGCAGTTTAGCGCTTCCCGGGTTTCCCTACGAGCAGTACTTC. Amino acid sequence: CASSLALPGFPYEQYF.

This chain connects TRBV27 to TRBJ2-3; a weak D match, TRBD2 (6 bases). The germline V and J ends were trimmed by 3 bases and 4 bases, with 11 bases remaining between them. This CDR3 region has 14 residues. CDR1 and CDR2 from the germline V gene are MNHEY and SMNVEV (reference sequence). CDR3 coding DNA: TGTGCCAGCAGTTTTTCGCGGGGCCCAGATACGCAGTATTTT. Translation gives CASSFSRGPDTQYF.

This clonotype has a count of ten or more. The genes are TRBV20-1 and TRBJ1-5; 7 nucleotides align to TRBD1. Germline assignment: CDR1 DFQATT and CDR2 SNEGSKA (reference sequence). The CDR3 has 13 residues. V was pared by 5 bases and J by 3 bases, with 4 bases of the junction left unmatched. This chain's CDR3 is CSAGTVLNQPQHF. The CDR3 region has the DNA TGCAGTGCTGGGACAGTTCTCAATCAGCCCCAGCATTTT.

This clonotype was detected a few times. The genes are TRBV5-1 and TRBJ1-1; perhaps TRBD1 as D (5 bases). The V gene's germline CDR1 is SGHRS and CDR2 YFSETQ. V dropped 3 bases and J dropped 10 bases, with 19 bases sitting between them. The CDR3 length is 14 residues. CDR3 sequence (DNA): TGCGCCAGCAGCTCCGCCGGGGGGAACCCGGGAGCTTTCTTT. As protein: CASSSAGGNPGAFF.

This clonotype was seen a handful of times. The chain links TRBV3-1 to TRBJ2-7, with 7 bases matching TRBD2. Losses at the gene ends were 1 base for V and 2 bases for J; bases not matched to a gene: 5. This CDR3 contains 15 residues. Per the germline V gene, CDR1 is LGHDT and CDR2 is YNNKEL (reference sequence). CDR3 amino acids: CASSQVGAGPYEQYF. The CDR3 DNA reads TGTGCCAGCAGCCAAGTGGGAGCGGGGCCCTACGAGCAGTACTTC.

The chain combines TRBV5-1 with TRBJ2-2; 9 bases fit TRBD1. Per the germline V gene, CDR1 is SGHRS and CDR2 is YFSETQ. The V gene end was trimmed by 2 bases and the J gene end by 0 bases; junction bases not matched to a gene: 2. The CDR3 is 16 amino acids. CDR3 sequence (DNA): TGCGCCAGCAGCTTACAGGGGGCTTCGAACACCGGGGAGCTGTTTTTT. It encodes CASSLQGASNTGELFF.

This chain joins TRBV12-3 or TRBV12-4 and TRBJ1-2; TRBD1 agrees at 7 bases. J lost 10 bases, V lost 6 bases, and 11 bases had no gene match. The CDR3 is 13 residues long. The CDR3 loop reads CASSPGTEEHYTF. CDR3 coding DNA: TGTGCCAGCAGCCCCGGGACAGAGGAGCACTACACCTTC.

This clonotype showed up just a few times. This chain uses TRBV6-5 with TRBJ2-7; D possibly corresponds to TRBD1 (5 bases). CDR3 size: 11 residues. V was shortened by 9 bases and J by 0 bases, with 6 bases between the two germline ends. Germline loops: CDR1 MNHEY, CDR2 SVGAGI. Written as DNA, the CDR3 is TGTGCCAGTAGGGGCTCCTACGAGCAGTACTTC. This translates into CASRGSYEQYF.

The chain has TRBV29-1 and TRBJ1-1; weak D call: TRBD1 (5 bases). Trimming removed 7 bases from V and 11 bases from J, with 17 bases in between. This CDR3 has 11 residues. Germline V gene data show CDR1 as SQVTM and CDR2 as ANQGSEA. CDR3 in amino acids: CSGVYPKGAFF. The CDR3 DNA follows: TGCAGCGGGGTATATCCGAAGGGGGCTTTCTTT. Complete variable domain (other parts from reference TRBV29-1 and TRBJ1-1): SAVISQKPSRDICQRGTSLTIQCQVDSQVTMMFWYRQQPGQSLTLIATANQGSEATYESGFVIDKFPISRPNLTFSTLTVSNMSPEDSSIYLCSGVYPKGAFFGQGTRLTVV.

The chain combines TRBV12-3 or TRBV12-4 with TRBJ2-1; the match to TRBD2 covers 9 bases. V shed 5 bases and J 6 bases; nucleotides not matched to a gene: 5. The CDR3 is 14 amino acids. The CDR3 sequence is CASSPLGLANEQFF. DNA of the CDR3: TGTGCCAGCAGTCCCCTGGGACTAGCCAATGAGCAGTTCTTC.

The J gene is TRBJ1-2, the V gene TRBV6-5; no definite D call. This CDR3 is built from 13 residues. Trimming shortened V by 0 bases and J by 8 bases, and 10 bases separated the two germline ends. Germline assignment: CDR1 MNHEY and CDR2 SVGAGI. In DNA, the CDR3 is TGTGCCAGCAGTTACTCGACGGCCCTGGGCTACACCTTC. Translation gives CASSYSTALGYTF.

Many counts were recorded for this clonotype. The chain recombines TRBV29-1 with TRBJ1-1; the D gene is possibly TRBD1 (5 bases). This CDR3 has 12 residues. V dropped 5 bases and J dropped 4 bases, with 11 bases sitting between them. Germline CDR1 SQVTM, CDR2 ANQGSEA. CDR3 region: CSVSGFRTEAFF. The DNA of the CDR3 is TGCAGCGTTTCAGGGTTTCGCACTGAAGCTTTCTTT.

V and J are TRBV2 and TRBJ2-2, with 10 bases identical to TRBD1. Germline V lookup: CDR1 SNHLY, CDR2 FYNNEI. Trimming took 4 bases from V and 6 from J; bases not matched to a gene: 2. The CDR3 has 14 residues. The CDR3 nucleotides read TGTGCCAGCAGTGTTGGACAGGGGGCCGGGGAGCTGTTTTTT. Its translation: CASSVGQGAGELFF.

The chain couples TRBV30 to TRBJ1-2; 7 bases match TRBD1. Germline V CDR1 and CDR2: GTSNPN, SVGIG (reference sequence). The V and J ends lost 4 bases and 0 bases, in that order; junction bases with no gene match: 8. The CDR3 is made up of 15 amino acids. CDR3 sequence (DNA): TGTGCCTGGATTAGCCCAGGACAGGCTAACTATGGCTACACCTTC. Translating gives CAWISPGQANYGYTF.

The chain uses TRBV7-2 and TRBJ2-1; tentatively, D is TRBD2 (7 bases). V was pared by 5 bases and J by 4 bases, with 12 bases between. There are 14 residues in the CDR3. Germline loops: CDR1 SGHTA, CDR2 FQGNSA. CDR3 nucleotides: TGTGCCAGCAGCGCTAGGGGGGGATACAATGAGCAGTTCTTC. Translating gives CASSARGGYNEQFF.

This chain links TRBV20-1 with TRBJ1-6; D is undetermined. Germline CDR1 DFQATT, CDR2 SNEGSKA (reference sequence). Trimming took 3 bases from V and 0 from J, leaving 12 bases between them. The CDR3 extends over 16 amino acids. The CDR3 nucleotides read TGCAGTGCTAGCGGGCCCTCTAGCTCCTATAATTCACCCCTCCACTTT. Amino acids: CSASGPSSSYNSPLHF.

This sequence joins TRBV5-8 and TRBJ2-3; 7 bases fit TRBD2. The CDR3 length is 16 residues. The germline CDR1 and CDR2 sequences are SGHTS and YDEGEE. Trimming took 0 bases from V and 1 from J; bases not matched to a gene: 5. CDR3 coding DNA: TGTGCCAGCAGCTTGGTGTGGCTAGCGGGCACAGATACGCAGTATTTT. Translating gives CASSLVWLAGTDTQYF.

V usage is TRBV27 and J usage is TRBJ1-1; TRBD1 might be the D (6 bases). The CDR3 contains 13 residues. V was trimmed by 6 bases and J by 3 bases, leaving 11 bases between them. Germline-derived CDR1 and CDR2 are MNHEY and SMNVEV (reference sequence). CDR3 sequence (DNA): TGTGCCAGCAGCCGGAACAGGGACACTGAAGCTTTCTTT. This codes for CASSRNRDTEAFF.

This clonotype has only a few counts. The chain carries TRBV27 and TRBJ1-5; 8 bases are a match to TRBD1. With 5 bases clipped from V and 6 bases from J, the junction kept 6 bases outside the gene matches. The CDR3 contains 14 residues. Germline V gene data show CDR1 as MNHEY and CDR2 as SMNVEV (reference sequence). CDR3 nucleotide sequence: TGTGCCAGCAGTAAAGGACAGGGCGGTCAGCCCCAGCATTTT. Protein product: CASSKGQGGQPQHF.

The chain has TRBV7-9 and TRBJ2-1, with TRBD2 identical over 12 bases. In germline, CDR1 is SEHNR, CDR2 FQNEAQ (reference sequence). V shed 0 bases, J shed 6 bases, and the junction held 6 bases outside the gene matches. The CDR3 runs to 17 residues. Here the CDR3 reads CASSLASRTSGVNEQFF. CDR3 coding DNA: TGTGCCAGCAGCTTAGCTTCCCGGACTAGCGGGGTCAATGAGCAGTTCTTC.

This clonotype was counted ten times or more. This chain joins TRBV5-1 and TRBJ1-1; D is possibly TRBD1 (6 bases). The CDR3 has 13 residues. The V and J ends lost 3 bases and 6 bases respectively, with 12 bases between them. Germline CDR1 and CDR2: SGHRS and YFSETQ. The CDR3 nucleotides are TGCGCCAGCAGCTCCTTGGGACAAGCTGAAGCTTTCTTT. Its protein is CASSSLGQAEAFF.

The CDR3 sequence is CSADPDTQYF. DNA of the CDR3: TGCAGCGCCGATCCGGATACGCAGTATTTT. The chain recombines TRBV29-1 with TRBJ2-3; D is unresolved. Trimming took 7 bases from V and 6 from J, leaving 8 bases between them. Germline V gene sequence: CDR1 SQVTM, CDR2 ANQGSEA. The CDR3 has 10 amino acids.

This clonotype was seen a few times. This rearrangement joins TRBV5-1 to TRBJ2-3, with D unresolved. There are 13 residues in the CDR3. Trimming shortened V by 4 bases and J by 4 bases, and 10 bases separated the two germline ends. From germline, CDR1 is SGHRS and CDR2 YFSETQ. CDR3 sequence (DNA): TGCGCCAGCAGCCTCTTTTACCCAGATACGCAGTATTTT. Its translation: CASSLFYPDTQYF.

This clonotype was seen a few times. The chain joins TRBV10-3 to TRBJ1-4; D is unclear. Trimming left V 5 bases short and J 6 bases short, with 13 bases between. CDR1 ENHRY and CDR2 SYGVKD come from the germline V gene. There are 14 residues in the CDR3. CDR3 amino acids: CAISPDSVDEKLFF. CDR3 DNA sequence: TGTGCCATCAGTCCGGACTCAGTGGATGAAAAACTGTTTTTT.

This clonotype was found a few times. The chain employs TRBV3-1 and TRBJ2-3; TRBD2 might be the D (6 bases). Per the germline V gene, CDR1 is LGHDT and CDR2 is YNNKEL (reference sequence). V was cut by 5 bases and J by 3 bases, with 18 bases left in between. This CDR3 comprises 16 residues. CDR3: CASSDMGRGETDTQYF. The DNA of the CDR3 is TGTGCCAGCAGCGACATGGGGCGGGGAGAAACAGATACGCAGTATTTT.

This clonotype was detected a few times. The V gene is TRBV12-3 or TRBV12-4, the J gene TRBJ1-2; D is unclear. There are 14 residues in the CDR3. Deletions cut 5 bases from V and 0 bases from J, with 10 bases between. Here the CDR3 reads CASSVVPTNYGYTF. CDR3 DNA sequence: TGTGCCAGCAGTGTAGTACCCACTAACTATGGCTACACCTTC.